What follows are 6 T cell receptor beta chains derived from one specimen sequenced in a study of cytomegalovirus exposure and HLA in healthy donors. 13 Jbeta primers and 60 Vbeta primers were used for the PCR. Sequencing was performed with immunoSEQ multiplex PCR; in TCRdb, only in-frame clones are kept and a portion is missing. The table includes roughly 140,000 clones, over 60% detected once. Input material: PBMCs. These receptor sequences come from a woman aged 25 to 39 in good health and CMV-seropositive.

This clone was seen just once. The V and J genes are TRBV30 and TRBJ1-6; the D gene is possibly TRBD1 (6 bases). Germline CDR1 reads GTSNPN; CDR2 reads SVGIG (reference sequence). Deletions cut 8 bases from V and 4 bases from J, with 12 bases between. CDR3 length: 13 amino acids. CDR3 region: CAGRTEYNSPLHF. CDR3 bases: TGTGCCGGACGGACAGAGTATAATTCACCCCTCCACTTT.

The chain uses TRBV5-1 and TRBJ2-3; the match to TRBD2 covers 9 bases. There are 15 residues in the CDR3. CDR1 is SGHRS, CDR2 YFSETQ, per germline. After removal of 4 bases from V and 0 bases from J, the junction contained 3 bases not matched to a gene. DNA of the CDR3: TGCGCCAGCAGCCCCGGGACTAGCAGCACAGATACGCAGTATTTT. It codes for CASSPGTSSTDTQYF.

The chain links TRBV9 to TRBJ2-2, with TRBD1 matching over 7 bases. CDR1 is SGDLS, CDR2 YYNGEE, per germline. This CDR3 has 15 amino acids. J was trimmed by 6 bases and V by 4 bases; bases with no gene match: 9. CDR3 sequence reads: CASSTSTGYPGELFF. The CDR3, as DNA: TGTGCCAGCAGCACCTCGACAGGGTACCCCGGGGAGCTGTTTTTT. The whole variable domain, filled in from reference TRBV9 and TRBJ2-2, reads DSGVTQTPKHLITATGQRVTLRCSPRSGDLSVYWYQQSLDQGLQFLIQYYNGEERAKGNILERFSAQQFPDLHSELNLSSLELGDSALYFCASSTSTGYPGELFFGEGSRLTVL.

The chain carries TRBV5-6 and TRBJ2-5; 7 positions agree with TRBD1. V gave up 0 bases and J gave up 5 bases; unmatched junction bases: 7. In germline, CDR1 is SGHDT, CDR2 YYEEEE. This CDR3 contains 15 residues. The CDR3 bases are TGTGCCAGCAGCTTGGCGGCAGGGGGTGGGGAGACCCAGTACTTC. It specifies CASSLAAGGGETQYF.

V is TRBV5-1 and J is TRBJ2-5; 7 positions agree with TRBD1. The CDR3 extends over 15 amino acids. The trim removed 1 base at V and 4 bases at J, leaving 7 bases unmatched. CDR1 and CDR2 from the germline V gene are SGHRS and YFSETQ. CDR3 amino acids: CASSLQGVRGETQYF. The CDR3 coding sequence is TGCGCCAGCAGCTTGCAGGGGGTACGGGGAGAGACCCAGTACTTC.

This chain uses TRBV21-1 with TRBJ2-2; TRBD2 is taken as the D call from the table, unchecked against the DNA. TRBV21-1 has pseudogene status. The CDR3 spans 21 residues. The CDR3: CASSKVGPLLTSGQVTGELFF. The CDR3 DNA sequence: TGTGCCAGCAGCAAAGTTGGTCCCCTCCTTACTAGCGGACAAGTCACCGGGGAGCTGTTTTTT.